These T cell receptor beta chains were read from a single sample in a study of metastatic and nonmetastatic thyroid tumors. TCRdb called clones again from the PCR reads with MiXCR. The table records about 24,000 clones, 23% of them present only once. The sample was blood. The receptors were gathered from a male donor with papillary thyroid cancer or a benign thyroid nodule (not recorded which). Some clones in this sample may be carry-over from other donors' samples. The CDR3 runs from the conserved cysteine through the conserved F or W. The D gene is left open where the match is weak. Only some rows state a clone size, as once, few, many or a class for expanded clones.

>.|many|TRBJ2-6|TRBV19
TGTGCCAGTAGTATTACCCCGGGGACCGGGGCCAACGTCCTGACTTTC
CASSITPGTGANVLTF
>TRBD1|many|TRBJ1-1|TRBV6-1
TGTGCCAGCAGTGAAGACAGGGGGCTGGAAGCTTTCTTT
CASSEDRGLEAFF
>.|many|TRBJ2-2|TRBV6-1
TGTGCCAGCAGTGACGACTTCACCGGGGAGCTGTTTTTT
CASSDDFTGELFF
>.|many|TRBJ1-1|TRBV5-4
TGTGCCAGCAGCTTGCAGTGGGGGACTGAAGCTTTCTTT
CASSLQWGTEAFF
>.|many|TRBJ1-1|TRBV19
TGTGCCAGTAGTATAGTCTGGAACACTGAAGCTTTCTTT
CASSIVWNTEAFF
>TRBD2|many|TRBJ2-2|TRBV28
TGTGCCAGCTCCCGACTAGCGGGGCGGCTCGGGGAGCTGTTTTTT
CASSRLAGRLGELFF
>.|few|TRBJ1-5|TRBV6-2/TRBV6-3
TGTGCCACCAAACAGGGTTATCAGCCCCAGCATTTT
CATKQGYQPQHF
>.|few|TRBJ2-7|TRBV6-1
TGTGCCAGCAGTAGGGACGGACTGGCCTCTTACGAGCAGTACTTC
CASSRDGLASYEQYF
>.|few|TRBJ2-7|TRBV28
TGTGCCAGCAGTTTTGGCTACGAGCAGTACTTC
CASSFGYEQYF
>.|.|TRBJ2-5|TRBV6-4
TGTGCCAGCAGTTACACTCGGGCTTGTGGCTCCGGGGAGACCCAGTACTTC
CASSYTRACGSGETQYF
>.|few|TRBJ2-3|TRBV6-1
TGTGCCAGCAGGCCAGAGGCCACAGATACGCAGTATTTT
CASRPEATDTQYF
>.|once|TRBJ2-5|TRBV7-2
TGTGCCAGCAGCTTCTCCGGGGGTACACAAGAGACCCAGTACTTC
CASSFSGGTQETQYF
>.|many|TRBJ1-6|TRBV9
TGTGCCAGCAGCGAGAGGGACCGGAGCTCCTATAATTCACCCCTCCACTTT
CASSERDRSSYNSPLHF
>TRBD2|few|TRBJ2-2|TRBV6-5
TGTGCCAGCAGTTTGGGACTAGCGGTGAACACCGGGGAGCTGTTTTTT
CASSLGLAVNTGELFF
>.|many|TRBJ1-2|TRBV20-1
TGCAGTGCTGACAGACACCTCACTAACTATGGCTACACCTTC
CSADRHLTNYGYTF
>.|many|TRBJ2-5|TRBV11-3
TGTGCCAGCAGCTTAAGTGAGGGAGAGACCCAGTACTTC
CASSLSEGETQYF
>TRBD1|few|TRBJ2-7|TRBV6-5
TGTGCCAGCAGTTCCTTATACGGGACAGGGGGAGGAGAGCAGTACTTC
CASSSLYGTGGGEQYF
>.|many|TRBJ2-2|TRBV6-1
TGTGCCAGCAACCCGGGACACCAGAACACCGGGAAGCTGTTTTTT
CASNPGHQNTGKLFF
>TRBD1|.|TRBJ2-7|TRBV7-9
TGTGCCAGCAGCTTAGGACAGGGGGCAGGCGAGCAGTACTTC
CASSLGQGAGEQYF
>.|few|TRBJ2-2|TRBV20-1
TGCAGTGCTAGACCCTCGCGACCCGGGGAGCTGTTTTTT
CSARPSRPGELFF
>TRBD2|.|TRBJ2-7|TRBV5-1
TGCGCCAGCAGCTTCTATAGCGGGAGCTACGAGCAGTACTTC
CASSFYSGSYEQYF
>.|many|TRBJ1-2|TRBV28
TGTGCCAGCAGTTTACTGGCAATCGCCTTGAGAGGGTCCCTCTATGGCTACACCTTC
CASSLLAIALRGSLYGYTF
>TRBD1|.|TRBJ1-6|TRBV20-1
TGCAGTGCTAGGACCGACAGGGTGCATTCACCCATACACTTT
CSARTDRVHSPIHF
>TRBD2|.|TRBJ2-1|TRBV6-1
TGTGCAAGCAGCTGGACTAGCGTGAGCTCCTACAATGAGCAGCTCTTC
CASSWTSVSSYNEQLF
>TRBD2|many|TRBJ2-3|TRBV24-1
TGTGCCACCAGTGATTGGGGTAGCGGGGGCACAGATACGCAGTATTTT
CATSDWGSGGTDTQYF
>.|few|TRBJ2-7|TRBV27
TGTGCCAGCACCCACAGGGTGGTATCTCTAGGGGAGCAATACTTC
CASTHRVVSLGEQYF
>TRBD2|many|TRBJ2-1|TRBV7-9
TGTGCCAGCAGCTTAAGCGGGAGGGAGGACAATGAGCAGTTCTTC
CASSLSGREDNEQFF
>.|few|TRBJ1-1|TRBV27
TGTGCCAGCAGCCATGGGGTGAACACTGAAGCTTTCTTT
CASSHGVNTEAFF
>.|.|TRBJ2-5|TRBV24-1
TGTGCCACCAGTTCCCCTGCGGTAGAGCTCGATGAGACCCAGTACTTC
CATSSPAVELDETQYF
>.|.|TRBJ2-3|TRBV11-2
TGTGCCAGCAGCTTAATGCCAGGCGGCACAGATACGCAGTATTTT
CASSLMPGGTDTQYF
>TRBD1|few|TRBJ1-1|TRBV6-1
TGTGCCAGCAGCCTTGGACAGGGTGTTGGGAACACTGAAGCTTTCTTT
CASSLGQGVGNTEAFF
>.|.|TRBJ2-1|TRBV3-1
TGTGCCAGCAGCCAAGATTCAAGGAGGAGTGAGCAGTTCTTC
CASSQDSRRSEQFF
>.|many|TRBJ1-6|TRBV6-1
TGTGCCAGCAGTGCCACGGGGGGGATCCCCCCTAATTCACCCCTCCACTTT
CASSATGGIPPNSPLHF
>.|many|TRBJ1-2|TRBV24-1
TGTGCCACCAACCCTCCCGGCGAGAGGGTGGGGATGAGCTACACCTTC
CATNPPGERVGMSYTF
>.|many|TRBJ1-2|TRBV24-1
TGTGCCACCAGTGATCCTGCGTCCTCTAGTCTATCTGATGGCTACACCTTC
CATSDPASSSLSDGYTF
>.|few|TRBJ1-5|TRBV19
TGTGCCAGTAGTATAGCAGGAGGGCCCCAGCATTTT
CASSIAGGPQHF
>.|.|TRBJ2-5|TRBV6-9
TGTGCCAGCAGTTACCGGGGAGAGACCCAGTACTTC
CASSYRGETQYF
>TRBD1|.|TRBJ2-5|TRBV7-2
TGTGCCAGCATCCGGACAGGGGCGGGGGAGACCCAGTACTTC
CASIRTGAGETQYF